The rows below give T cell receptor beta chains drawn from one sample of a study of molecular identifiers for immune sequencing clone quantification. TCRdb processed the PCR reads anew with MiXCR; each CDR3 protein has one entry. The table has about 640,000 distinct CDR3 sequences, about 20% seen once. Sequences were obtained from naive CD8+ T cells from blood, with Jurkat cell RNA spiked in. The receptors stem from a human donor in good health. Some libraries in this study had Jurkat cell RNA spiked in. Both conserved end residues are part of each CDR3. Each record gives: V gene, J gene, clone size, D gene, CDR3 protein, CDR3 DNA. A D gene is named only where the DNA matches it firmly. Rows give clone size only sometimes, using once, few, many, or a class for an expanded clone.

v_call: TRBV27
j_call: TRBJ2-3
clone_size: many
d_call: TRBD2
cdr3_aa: CASSISGSVTDTQYF
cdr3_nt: TGTGCCAGCAGTATTAGCGGGAGTGTAACAGATACGCAGTATTTT

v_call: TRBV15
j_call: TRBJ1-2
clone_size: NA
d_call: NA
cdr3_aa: CASSRDLGINYGYTF
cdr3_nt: TGTGCCTCCAGCAGAGATTTGGGCATAAACTATGGCTACACCTTC

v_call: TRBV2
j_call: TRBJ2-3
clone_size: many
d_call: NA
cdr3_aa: CASSGTPDQPTDTQYF
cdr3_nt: TGTGCCAGCAGTGGGACTCCAGATCAACCCACAGATACGCAGTATTTT

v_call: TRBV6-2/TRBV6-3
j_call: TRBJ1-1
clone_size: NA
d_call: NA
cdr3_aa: CASSNPGVLFNTEAFF
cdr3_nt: TGTGCCAGCAGCAATCCCGGGGTGCTATTTAACACTGAAGCTTTCTTT

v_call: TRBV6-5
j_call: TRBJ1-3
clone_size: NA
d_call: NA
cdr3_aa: CASSYSRSSSGNTIYF
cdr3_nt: TGTGCCAGCAGTTACTCGAGGTCGAGCTCTGGAAACACCATATATTTT

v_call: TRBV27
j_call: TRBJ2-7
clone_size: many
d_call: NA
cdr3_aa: CASSFRAAYEQYF
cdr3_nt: TGTGCCAGCAGTTTCAGGGCTGCCTACGAGCAGTACTTC

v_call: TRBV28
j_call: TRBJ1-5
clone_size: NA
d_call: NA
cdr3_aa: CASSSLAGASNQPQHF
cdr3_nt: TGTGCCAGCAGTTCGCTTGCGGGGGCTAGCAATCAGCCCCAGCATTTT

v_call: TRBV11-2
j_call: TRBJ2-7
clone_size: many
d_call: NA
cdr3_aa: CASSPRTTSSSYEQYF
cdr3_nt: TGTGCCAGCAGCCCCCGGACTACTTCGAGCTCCTACGAGCAGTACTTC

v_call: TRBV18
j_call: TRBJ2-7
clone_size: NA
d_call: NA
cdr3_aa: CASSPRGFYERYF
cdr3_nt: TGTGCCAGCTCACCACGGGGCTTCTACGAGCGGTACTTC

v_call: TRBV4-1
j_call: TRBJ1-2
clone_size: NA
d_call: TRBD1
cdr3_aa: CASSQVGTAPNYGYTF
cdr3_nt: TGCGCCAGCAGCCAAGTGGGGACAGCCCCTAACTATGGCTACACCTTC

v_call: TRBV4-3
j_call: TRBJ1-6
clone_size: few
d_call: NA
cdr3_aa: CASSQEVGRDSPLHF
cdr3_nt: TGCGCCAGCAGCCAAGAGGTGGGGAGGGACTCACCCCTCCACTTT

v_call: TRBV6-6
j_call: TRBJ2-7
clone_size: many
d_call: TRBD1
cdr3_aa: CASSYTPGQGLYEQYF
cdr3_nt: TGTGCCAGCAGTTATACCCCGGGACAGGGCCTCTACGAGCAGTACTTC

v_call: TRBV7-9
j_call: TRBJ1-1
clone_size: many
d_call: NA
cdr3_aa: CAIGGAGAEAFF
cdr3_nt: TGTGCCATCGGAGGGGCTGGGGCTGAAGCTTTCTTT

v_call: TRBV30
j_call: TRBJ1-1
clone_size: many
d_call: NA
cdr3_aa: CAWSVRVQGNTEAFF
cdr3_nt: TGTGCCTGGAGTGTACGAGTACAGGGGAACACTGAAGCTTTCTTT

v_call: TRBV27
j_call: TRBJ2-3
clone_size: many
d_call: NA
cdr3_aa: CASGPQLTDTQYF
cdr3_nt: TGTGCCAGCGGCCCCCAGTTGACAGATACGCAGTATTTT

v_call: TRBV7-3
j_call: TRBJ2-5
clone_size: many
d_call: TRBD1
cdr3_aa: CASSLLGQPQETQYF
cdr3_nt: TGTGCCAGCAGCTTATTGGGACAGCCACAAGAGACCCAGTACTTC

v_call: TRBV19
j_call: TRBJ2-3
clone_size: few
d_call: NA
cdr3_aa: CASSIGAGGGADTQYF
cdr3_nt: TGTGCCAGTAGTATAGGAGCTGGGGGAGGAGCGGATACGCAGTATTTT

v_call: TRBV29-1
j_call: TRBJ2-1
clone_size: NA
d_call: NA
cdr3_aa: CSTPPPNRDGGLGEQFF
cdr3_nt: TGCAGCACTCCCCCCCCTAACCGGGACGGGGGGCTCGGTGAGCAGTTCTTC

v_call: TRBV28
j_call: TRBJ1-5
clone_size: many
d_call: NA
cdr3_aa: CASSLWARSPNQPQHF
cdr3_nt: TGTGCCAGCAGTTTATGGGCCCGAAGCCCTAATCAGCCCCAGCATTTT

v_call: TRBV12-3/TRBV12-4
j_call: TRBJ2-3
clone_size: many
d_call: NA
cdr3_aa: CASDRAGATDTQYF
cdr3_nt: TGTGCCAGCGATCGGGCAGGGGCCACAGATACGCAGTATTTT

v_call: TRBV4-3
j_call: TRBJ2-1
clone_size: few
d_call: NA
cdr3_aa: CASSQERAGILPGAFF
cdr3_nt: TGCGCCAGCAGCCAAGAAAGGGCGGGGATCCTTCCCGGAGCGTTCTTC

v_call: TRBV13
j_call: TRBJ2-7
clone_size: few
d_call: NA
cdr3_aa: CASSLGHSYYEQYF
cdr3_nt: TGTGCCAGCAGCTTAGGTCACAGCTACTACGAGCAGTACTTC